This entry features one T cell receptor beta chain sequence. The data were produced by immunoSEQ multiplex PCR, yet TCRdb's version contains in-frame clones alone and is incomplete. The sample includes about 150,000 clones, around 86% of them seen just once. The data were obtained in a study of T cell responses to AZD1222 COVID-19 vaccine. The CDR3 has 17 residues. The germline CDR1 and CDR2 sequences are LGHNA and YSLEER. V was trimmed by 0 bases and J by 6 bases, leaving 17 bases between them. This clonotype was sampled from an adult who received the AZD1222 COVID-19 vaccine. The specimen was peripheral blood, collected 28 days after the second AZD1222 dose. V is TRBV4-3 and J is TRBJ2-2; D is uncertain. In DNA, the CDR3 is TGCGCCAGCAGCCAAGATTTAATCGTTGGGGTCGCCGGGGAGCTGTTTTTT. Translated: CASSQDLIVGVAGELFF.